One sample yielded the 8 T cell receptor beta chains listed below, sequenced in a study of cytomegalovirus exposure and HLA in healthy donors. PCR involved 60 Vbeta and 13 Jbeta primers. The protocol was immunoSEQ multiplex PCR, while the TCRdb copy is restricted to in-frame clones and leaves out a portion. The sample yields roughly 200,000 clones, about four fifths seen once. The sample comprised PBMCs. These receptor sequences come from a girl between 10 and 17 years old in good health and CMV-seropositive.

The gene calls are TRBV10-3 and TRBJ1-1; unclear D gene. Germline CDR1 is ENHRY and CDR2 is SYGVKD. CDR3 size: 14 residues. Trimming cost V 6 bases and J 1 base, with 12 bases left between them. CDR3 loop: CAIRPGNRNTEAFF. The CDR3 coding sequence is TGTGCCATCAGACCCGGGAATCGGAACACTGAAGCTTTCTTT.

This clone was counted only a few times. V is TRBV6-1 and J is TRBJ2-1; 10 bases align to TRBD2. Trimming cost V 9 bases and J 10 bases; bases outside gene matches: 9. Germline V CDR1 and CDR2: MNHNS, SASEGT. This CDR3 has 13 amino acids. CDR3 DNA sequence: TGTGCCAGTAGCGGGGGGCCTCAGGGGGAGCAGTTCTTC. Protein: CASSGGPQGEQFF.

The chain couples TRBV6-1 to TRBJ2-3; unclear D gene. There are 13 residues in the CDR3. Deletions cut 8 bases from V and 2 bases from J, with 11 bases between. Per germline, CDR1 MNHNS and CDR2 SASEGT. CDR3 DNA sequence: TGTGCCAGCCCCTCACCCTACACAGATACGCAGTATTTT. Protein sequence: CASPSPYTDTQYF.

For the CDR3, the DNA is TGTGCCAGCAGCCAACAAAGGGGGGGTCGGAGCGGGGAGCTGTTTTTT. This codes for CASSQQRGGRSGELFF. This chain joins TRBV5-4 and TRBJ2-2, with a weak D call TRBD2 (7 bases). The CDR3 totals 16 residues. Germline V gene sequence: CDR1 SGHNT, CDR2 YYREEE (reference sequence). V lost 4 bases and J lost 7, with 20 bases in between.

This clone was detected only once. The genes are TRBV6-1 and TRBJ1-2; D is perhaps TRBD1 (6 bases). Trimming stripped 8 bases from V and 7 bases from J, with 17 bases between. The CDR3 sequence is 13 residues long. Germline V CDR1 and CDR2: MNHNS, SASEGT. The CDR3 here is CASGGGGEVGYTF. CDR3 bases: TGTGCCAGCGGGGGCGGGGGCGAAGTTGGCTACACCTTC.

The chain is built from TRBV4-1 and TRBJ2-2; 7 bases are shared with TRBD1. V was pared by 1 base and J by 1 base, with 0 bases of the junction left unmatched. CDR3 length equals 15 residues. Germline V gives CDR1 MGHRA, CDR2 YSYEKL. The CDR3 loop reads CASSQGDRNTGELFF. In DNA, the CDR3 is TGCGCCAGCAGCCAAGGGGACAGGAACACCGGGGAGCTGTTTTTT.

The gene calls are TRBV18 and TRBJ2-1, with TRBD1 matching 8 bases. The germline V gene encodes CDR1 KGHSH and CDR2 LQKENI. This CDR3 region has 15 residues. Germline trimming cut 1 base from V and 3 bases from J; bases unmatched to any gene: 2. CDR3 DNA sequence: TGTGCCAGCTCACCACAGGACAGGGTCTACAATGAGCAGTTCTTC. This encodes CASSPQDRVYNEQFF. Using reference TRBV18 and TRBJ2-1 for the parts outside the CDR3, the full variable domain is NAGVMQNPRHLVRRRGQEARLRCSPMKGHSHVYWYRQLPEEGLKFMVYLQKENIIDESGMPKERFSAEFPKEGPSILRIQQVVRGDSAAYFCASSPQDRVYNEQFFGPGTRLTVL.

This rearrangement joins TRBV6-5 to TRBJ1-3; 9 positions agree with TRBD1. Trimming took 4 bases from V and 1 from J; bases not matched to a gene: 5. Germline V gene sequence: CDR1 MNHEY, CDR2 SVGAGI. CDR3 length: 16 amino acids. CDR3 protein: CASSSRGTGSGNTIYF. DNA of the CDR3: TGTGCCAGCAGTTCTCGCGGGACAGGGTCTGGAAACACCATATATTTT.